This T cell receptor (beta chain) is drawn from a study of CDR3 diversity in severe acne. The CDR3 has 17 residues. Trimming removed 6 bases from V and 6 bases from J; junction bases left unmatched: 15. The germline CDR1 and CDR2 sequences are MNHEY and SVGEGT. TCRdb recomputed calls from the PCR reads with MiXCR, one row per CDR3 protein. The data hold some 85,000 distinct CDR3 sequences, with roughly 49% observed a single time. This chain connects TRBV6-2 or TRBV6-3 to TRBJ2-7, with 12 nucleotides matching TRBD2. The receptor comes from a male donor with severe acne vulgaris. Sequencing was done on a sample of blood. The CDR3 region is CASSAKPLLAGGFEQYF. The CDR3 coding sequence is TGTGCCAGCAGCGCAAAGCCCCTACTAGCGGGAGGATTCGAGCAGTACTTC.